Each of the 14 T cell receptor beta chains below was sequenced from the same sample in a study of blood T cell repertoires in COVID-19. This table comes from immunoSEQ multiplex PCR, and its TCRdb copy is limited to in-frame clones, with some not included. The sample has a few hundred thousand clones; 65% to 85% are singletons. The sample consisted of peripheral blood. Source of these receptors: a woman in her thirties or forties who had recovered from COVID-19.

The chain employs TRBV28 and TRBJ2-3, with 11 bases matching TRBD2. Germline trimming cut 6 bases from V and 0 bases from J; bases unmatched to any gene: 11. This CDR3 is built from 18 residues. CDR1 and CDR2 (germline): MDHEN, SYDVKM. This chain's CDR3 is CASSPLAGGPISTDTQYF. The CDR3 nucleotides are TGTGCCAGCAGCCCCCTAGCGGGGGGACCTATTAGCACAGATACGCAGTATTTT.

The rearrangement links TRBV5-6 to TRBJ2-2; 11 bases agree with TRBD1. The J segment lost 6 bases and the V segment lost 3 bases, leaving 4 bases of the junction unmatched. CDR3 length equals 15 residues. CDR1 SGHDT and CDR2 YYEEEE come from the germline V gene. The CDR3 sequence: CASSSPGQGAGELFF. The CDR3 DNA is TGTGCCAGCAGCTCGCCGGGACAGGGGGCCGGGGAGCTGTTTTTT.

The V call is TRBV24-1, the J call TRBJ2-1; weak D call: TRBD1 (5 bases). Looked up from germline, CDR1 is KGHDR and CDR2 is SFDVKD. This CDR3 comprises 14 residues. The V and J ends lost 5 bases and 4 bases respectively, with 11 bases between them. The CDR3: CATSGRARYNEQFF. The CDR3, as DNA: TGTGCCACCAGTGGCAGGGCGCGTTACAATGAGCAGTTCTTC.

The chain recombines TRBV3-1 (or the pseudogene TRBV3-2) with TRBJ1-2; 9 bases are a match to TRBD1. The CDR3 extends over 15 amino acids. V dropped 4 bases and J dropped 1; count of bases not matched to a gene: 4. Germline V gene sequence: CDR1 LGHDT, CDR2 YNNKEL (reference sequence). The CDR3 DNA follows: TGTGCCAGCAGCCTCCTGGACAGGGGTAACTATGGCTACACCTTC. This encodes CASSLLDRGNYGYTF.

The chain employs TRBV18 and TRBJ1-5; D possibly corresponds to TRBD1 (6 bases). Trimming shortened V by 3 bases and J by 5 bases, and 8 bases separated the two germline ends. CDR1 is KGHSH, CDR2 LQKENI, per germline. The CDR3 extends over 13 amino acids. CDR3 sequence reads: CASSPDRHQPQHF. CDR3 DNA: TGTGCCAGCTCACCTGACAGGCATCAGCCCCAGCATTTT.

The chain carries TRBV5-1 and TRBJ2-3; 8 bases map to TRBD2. This CDR3 has 15 amino acids. The germline V gene encodes CDR1 SGHRS and CDR2 YFSETQ. V shed 4 bases, J shed 6 bases, and the junction held 10 bases outside the gene matches. This chain's CDR3 is CASSGAGLDGDTQYF. The CDR3 bases are TGCGCCAGCAGCGGTGCGGGACTAGATGGGGATACGCAGTATTTT. The variable domain in full, with the rest retrieved from reference TRBV5-1 and TRBJ2-3, is KAGVTQTPRYLIKTRGQQVTLSCSPISGHRSVSWYQQTPGQGLQFLFEYFSETQRNKGNFPGRFSGRQFSNSRSEMNVSTLELGDSALYLCASSGAGLDGDTQYFGPGTRLTVL.

This chain links TRBV28 with TRBJ1-4; TRBD1 matches 10 bases. This CDR3 contains 18 residues. Germline CDR1 MDHEN, CDR2 SYDVKM. Unmatched junction bases numbered 16, after V lost 8 bases and J lost 4 bases. As DNA, the CDR3 is TGTGCCAGCGGTTACGTTGGGACAGGGGACATCCTTAATGAAAAACTGTTTTTT. It specifies CASGYVGTGDILNEKLFF.

As to this clone: Other DNA sequences within the sample encode an identical CDR3. V is TRBV6-5 and J is TRBJ2-7; a possible D gene is TRBD1 (8 bases). CDR3 length equals 15 residues. Between the trimmed V and J ends, which lost 0 bases and 4 bases, there was a span of 13 bases. The germline gives CDR1 MNHEY, CDR2 SVGAGI. In DNA form, the CDR3 reads TGTGCCAGCAGTTACTCTACAGGGGGGGGATACGAGCAGTACTTC. Translating it yields CASSYSTGGGYEQYF.

The V call is TRBV4-2, the J call TRBJ1-2, with D maybe TRBD1 (5 bases). Germline-derived CDR1 and CDR2 are LGHNA and YNFKEQ. V was clipped by 0 bases and J by 8 bases, with 13 bases between them. CDR3 size: 14 residues. CDR3 residues: CASSQDGGADGYTF. The CDR3 DNA is TGTGCCAGCAGCCAAGATGGAGGGGCGGACGGCTACACCTTC.

V is TRBV2 and J is TRBJ2-6; D is perhaps TRBD1 (6 bases). Germline V CDR1 and CDR2: SNHLY, FYNNEI. This CDR3 is 14 amino acids long. V lost 6 bases, J lost 2 bases, and 8 bases lay in between. The CDR3 DNA is TGTGCCAGCAGAAACAGGGCTGGGGCCAACGTCCTGACTTTC. Its protein product is CASRNRAGANVLTF.

This clone was recorded once. This chain joins TRBV6-1 and TRBJ1-5; D ambiguous. V gave up 2 bases and J gave up 4 bases, with 12 bases separating them. This CDR3 spans 15 amino acids. Germline V CDR1 and CDR2: MNHNS, SASEGT. The CDR3 here is CASSEKWQYNQPQHF. DNA for the CDR3: TGTGCCAGCAGTGAAAAGTGGCAGTATAATCAGCCCCAGCATTTT.

The rearrangement links TRBV9 to TRBJ2-2; unclear D gene. Germline V gene lookup returns CDR1 SGDLS and CDR2 YYNGEE. V dropped 2 bases and J dropped 1 base, with 6 bases sitting between them. This CDR3 spans 14 amino acids. As DNA, the CDR3 is TGTGCCAGCAGCGTTGCAGGGAACACCGGGGAGCTGTTTTTT. It codes for CASSVAGNTGELFF.

This chain uses TRBV9 with TRBJ1-1; maybe TRBD1 (6 bases). This CDR3 has 14 residues. Germline assignment: CDR1 SGDLS and CDR2 YYNGEE. The germline V and J ends were trimmed by 1 base and 5 bases, with 12 bases remaining between them. CDR3 bases: TGTGCCAGCAGCGTACGGGGGGCGCCGACTGAAGCTTTCTTT. Residues: CASSVRGAPTEAFF.

The chain is built from TRBV7-9 and TRBJ1-2; 7 bases map to TRBD1. The CDR3 covers 16 residues. CDR1 and CDR2 (germline): SEHNR, FQNEAQ (reference sequence). V trimming: 3 bases; J trimming: 8 bases; junction bases outside the gene matches: 15. CDR3 residues: CASSFPHPRGREGYTF. The CDR3 DNA is TGTGCCAGCAGCTTCCCCCACCCCAGGGGGAGAGAGGGCTACACCTTC.